One sample yielded the 29 T cell receptor beta chains listed below, sequenced in a study of blood T cell repertoires in COVID-19. Clones were sequenced by immunoSEQ multiplex PCR, and TCRdb holds only the in-frame ones, with some missing. Altogether more than 75,000 clones are present, 70% to 90% being singletons, with the ten largest covering approximately 8.3%. Material for sequencing was peripheral blood. The receptors stem from a man in his thirties or forties with acute or convalescent COVID-19.

The chain recombines TRBV25-1 with TRBJ2-5; 16 positions match TRBD2. CDR3 length: 17 amino acids. V lost 2 bases to trimming and J lost 4 bases; unmatched junction nucleotides: 4. In germline, CDR1 is MGHDK, CDR2 SYGVNS. DNA for the CDR3: TGTGCCAGCAGTGAAGGGGGACTAGCGGGAGGGCGAGAGACCCAGTACTTC. It encodes CASSEGGLAGGRETQYF.

The gene calls are TRBV7-2 and TRBJ1-6; no firm D call. The germline V gene has CDR1 SGHTA and CDR2 FQGNSA. The CDR3 covers 13 residues. Trimming stripped 1 base from V and 7 bases from J, with 5 bases between. CDR3 nucleotides: TGTGCCAGCAGCTTAGGACTGAATTCACCCCTCCACTTT. This encodes CASSLGLNSPLHF.

V is TRBV6-5 and J is TRBJ1-1; tentatively, D is TRBD1 (5 bases). Germline V gives CDR1 MNHEY, CDR2 SVGAGI. V lost 5 bases to trimming and J lost 2 bases, with 9 bases between them. CDR3 size: 13 residues. CDR3 region: CASSRGGNTEAFF. CDR3 nucleotide sequence: TGTGCCAGCAGTCGCGGGGGAAACACTGAAGCTTTCTTT.

The rearrangement links TRBV27 to TRBJ2-3, with 8 nucleotides matching TRBD2. The CDR3 spans 14 residues. V gave up 6 bases and J gave up 6 bases; unmatched junction bases: 8. Germline V gives CDR1 MNHEY, CDR2 SMNVEV (reference sequence). The CDR3 sequence is CASSPSGSGDTQYF. DNA of the CDR3: TGTGCCAGCAGCCCTAGCGGGTCTGGTGATACGCAGTATTTT.

This CDR3 reads CASSPSGDPSYEQYF. CDR3 nucleotide sequence: TGTGCCAGCAGCCCCAGTGGAGACCCTTCCTACGAGCAGTACTTC. This sequence joins TRBV7-6 and TRBJ2-7; no reliable D call. Germline V gene lookup returns CDR1 SGHVS and CDR2 FNYEAQ. Trimming removed 5 bases at V and 1 base at J, with 15 bases between. The CDR3 has 15 amino acids.

The J gene is TRBJ2-2, the V gene TRBV7-9; 9 bases fit TRBD1. The germline V gene encodes CDR1 SEHNR and CDR2 FQNEAQ (reference sequence). This CDR3 comprises 16 residues. Trimming took 1 base from V and 6 from J; bases not matched to a gene: 6. CDR3 loop: CASSLETGGEPGELFF. The CDR3 DNA reads TGTGCCAGCAGCTTAGAGACAGGGGGTGAACCCGGGGAGCTGTTTTTT.

On this clone: Other DNA sequences in this sample translate to the same CDR3. This rearrangement joins TRBV7-2 to TRBJ2-7; 8 bases line up with TRBD1. V gave up 5 bases and J gave up 4 bases; unmatched junction bases: 7. The CDR3 is 14 amino acids. Germline V gene data show CDR1 as SGHTA and CDR2 as FQGNSA. CDR3 coding DNA: TGTGCCAGCAGCCTAGGACAGGGATTTTACGAGCAGTACTTC. The encoded protein is CASSLGQGFYEQYF.

The chain uses TRBV18 and TRBJ2-1; 8 nucleotides match TRBD2. The V segment lost 5 bases and the J segment 8 bases; nucleotides outside the gene matches: 8. Germline values: CDR1 KGHSH, CDR2 LQKENI. CDR3 length: 14 amino acids. The CDR3 spells CASSEGLGGDEQFF. The DNA for the CDR3 is TGTGCCAGCTCAGAGGGACTAGGAGGCGATGAGCAGTTCTTC.

The CDR3 DNA reads as TGTGCCAGCAGCCCGACAGGCAGCACCATATATTTT. Its translation is CASSPTGSTIYF. V gene TRBV7-2 combines with J gene TRBJ1-3, with a weak D call TRBD1 (6 bases). CDR3 size: 12 residues. Trimming pared 5 bases from V and 9 bases from J, leaving 11 bases between. From germline, CDR1 is SGHTA and CDR2 FQGNSA.

The chain combines TRBV5-4 with TRBJ1-4; 9 nucleotides align to TRBD1. CDR1 SGHNT and CDR2 YYREEE come from the germline V gene (reference sequence). The CDR3 has 15 amino acids. Trimming took 4 bases from V and 7 from J; bases not matched to a gene: 8. The CDR3 DNA reads as TGTGCCAGCAGCCTGACGACAGGGGGAGGTGAAAAACTGTTTTTT. Its protein is CASSLTTGGGEKLFF.

In nucleotides, the CDR3 is TGTGCCTGGAGCCCTACGGGCAATCAGCCCCAGCATTTT. Encoded protein: CAWSPTGNQPQHF. The chain has TRBV30 and TRBJ1-5, with D unclear. The CDR3 covers 13 residues. Trimming pared 3 bases from V and 2 bases from J, leaving 8 bases between. Germline V gives CDR1 GTSNPN, CDR2 SVGIG (reference sequence).

The chain is built from TRBV19 and TRBJ2-5, with 9 bases aligning to TRBD2. V lost 4 bases to trimming and J lost 6 bases; unmatched junction nucleotides: 12. CDR3 size: 16 residues. Per the germline V gene, CDR1 is LNHDA and CDR2 is SQIVND (reference sequence). CDR3 region: CASSNALGLAEKTQYF. The CDR3 DNA is TGTGCCAGTAGTAATGCATTGGGACTAGCAGAAAAGACCCAGTACTTC.

The chain joins TRBV11-1 to TRBJ2-5; tentatively, D is TRBD2 (5 bases). Germline assignment: CDR1 SGHAT and CDR2 FQDESV (reference sequence). CDR3 size: 11 residues. Trimming removed 5 bases from V and 4 bases from J, with 5 bases in between. The CDR3 loop reads CASSGRETQYF. DNA for the CDR3: TGTGCCAGCAGCGGGAGAGAGACCCAGTACTTC.

The chain is built from TRBV5-6 and TRBJ1-4, with a tentative D call TRBD1 (5 bases). With 4 bases removed from V and 1 base from J, the gap between germline ends came to 11 bases. This CDR3 contains 15 residues. Germline V gives CDR1 SGHDT, CDR2 YYEEEE. The CDR3 region is CASSAQQGTNEKLFF. Here the CDR3 DNA reads TGTGCCAGCAGCGCTCAGCAGGGAACTAATGAAAAACTGTTTTTT.

This clone occurred a few times. The V call is TRBV7-8, the J call TRBJ2-1, with TRBD2 matching 8 bases. CDR1 is SGHVS and CDR2 is FQNEAQ in the germline V gene. This CDR3 region has 16 residues. Unmatched junction bases numbered 12, after V lost 4 bases and J lost 7 bases. The CDR3 sequence: CASSSRIGRADNEQFF. The CDR3 nucleotides are TGTGCCAGCAGCTCGAGGATCGGGAGGGCCGATAATGAGCAGTTCTTC.

This chain uses TRBV28 with TRBJ1-2; the D gene is possibly TRBD1 (6 bases). CDR1 MDHEN and CDR2 SYDVKM come from the germline V gene. The germline V and J ends were trimmed by 8 bases and 3 bases, with 13 bases remaining between them. The CDR3 runs to 13 residues. CDR3 DNA: TGTGCCAGCCATTCCGGACAGTACTATGGCTACACCTTC. This gives the protein CASHSGQYYGYTF.

The chain is built from TRBV27 and TRBJ2-2; D is unresolved. Deletions cut 10 bases from V and 5 bases from J, with 14 bases between. CDR3 length: 13 amino acids. Germline V CDR1 and CDR2: MNHEY, SMNVEV (reference sequence). The CDR3 coding sequence is TGTGCCACCCTACGGGTACATACCGGGGAGCTGTTTTTT. Its translation is CATLRVHTGELFF.

This chain joins TRBV28 and TRBJ2-7; 10 bases agree with TRBD2. J gave up 4 bases and V 2 bases, and 5 bases lay outside the gene matches. Germline lookup yields CDR1 MDHEN and CDR2 SYDVKM. The CDR3 has 15 residues. The CDR3 is CASSLGASGGYEQYF. For the CDR3, the DNA is TGTGCCAGCAGTTTAGGCGCTAGCGGGGGTTACGAGCAGTACTTC.

This chain connects TRBV7-9 to TRBJ2-3, with D uncertain. CDR1 and CDR2 from the germline V gene are SEHNR and FQNEAQ (reference sequence). The CDR3 is 15 residues long. V lost 5 bases and J 3 bases, leaving 15 bases between the germline ends. The CDR3 DNA sequence: TGTGCCAGCAGCACGCAAGTCGGTAGAACAGATACGCAGTATTTT. Translated: CASSTQVGRTDTQYF.

This chain joins TRBV5-6 and TRBJ2-5; D possibly corresponds to TRBD2 (5 bases). Germline-derived CDR1 and CDR2 are SGHDT and YYEEEE. The CDR3 contains 14 residues. V was trimmed by 1 base and J by 4 bases, leaving 11 bases between them. The CDR3 DNA sequence: TGTGCCAGCAGCTTGACTAGTAAGGGAGAGACCCAGTACTTC. The encoded protein is CASSLTSKGETQYF.

The chain links TRBV28 to TRBJ1-5; D perhaps matches TRBD1 (5 bases). Germline V gene data show CDR1 as MDHEN and CDR2 as SYDVKM. CDR3 length: 16 residues. Trimming removed 5 bases from V and 4 bases from J, with 18 bases in between. Written as DNA, the CDR3 is TGTGCCAGCAGTGTCCCGACAGAAGAGAGGAATCAGCCCCAGCATTTT. Translated, it gives CASSVPTEERNQPQHF.

The chain employs TRBV30 and TRBJ1-5; the D is unclear. Trimming stripped 2 bases from V and 3 bases from J, with 8 bases between. Per germline, CDR1 GTSNPN and CDR2 SVGIG (reference sequence). The CDR3 is 13 amino acids. CDR3 bases: TGTGCCTGGAGTAGACACCACAATCAGCCCCAGCATTTT. This encodes CAWSRHHNQPQHF. Supplemented by reference TRBV30 and TRBJ1-5, the full variable domain reads SQTIHQWPATLVQPVGSPLSLECTVEGTSNPNLYWYRQAAGRGLQLLFYSVGIGQISSEVPQNLSASRPQDRQFILSSKKLLLSDSGFYLCAWSRHHNQPQHFGDGTRLSIL.

V is TRBV13 and J is TRBJ1-5, with D possibly being TRBD1 (6 bases). Trimming left V 3 bases short and J 4 bases short, with 10 bases between. The CDR3 sequence is 14 residues long. Per germline, CDR1 PRHDT and CDR2 FYEKMQ (reference sequence). The CDR3 spells CASSFGTLNQPQHF. The CDR3 DNA is TGTGCCAGCAGCTTCGGGACACTTAATCAGCCCCAGCATTTT.

The rearrangement uses TRBV9 and TRBJ2-7, with 7 bases lining up with TRBD2. Per germline, CDR1 SGDLS and CDR2 YYNGEE. V gave up 4 bases and J gave up 4 bases; unmatched junction bases: 17. The CDR3 is made up of 17 amino acids. The CDR3 loop is CASSPGGRGVKLYEQYF. DNA of the CDR3: TGTGCCAGCAGCCCCGGAGGTCGGGGGGTAAAACTGTACGAGCAGTACTTC.

This rearrangement joins TRBV6-4 to TRBJ2-1; 7 bases fit TRBD2. Germline values: CDR1 MRHNA, CDR2 SNTAGT. Losses at the gene ends were 2 bases for V and 6 bases for J; bases not matched to a gene: 7. The CDR3 totals 15 residues. This chain's CDR3 is CASSDGGVATNEQFF. In nucleotides, the CDR3 is TGTGCCAGCAGTGACGGGGGGGTCGCTACCAATGAGCAGTTCTTC.

This chain uses TRBV7-3 with TRBJ2-2; D is perhaps TRBD2 (5 bases). Trimming removed 4 bases from V and 2 bases from J, with 14 bases in between. CDR3 length equals 16 residues. CDR1 is SGHTA, CDR2 FQGTGA, per germline. This CDR3 is CASSSYLTGNTGELFF. In nucleotides, the CDR3 is TGTGCCAGCAGCTCCTATTTGACGGGAAACACCGGGGAGCTGTTTTTT.

The chain has TRBV19 and TRBJ2-2, with a tentative D call TRBD1 (6 bases). Germline CDR1 reads LNHDA; CDR2 reads SQIVND (reference sequence). The V and J ends lost 4 bases and 1 base respectively, with 10 bases between them. The CDR3 length is 15 residues. The CDR3 is CASSSRTENTGELFF. DNA of the CDR3: TGTGCCAGTAGTAGCAGGACAGAGAACACCGGGGAGCTGTTTTTT.

The chain employs TRBV7-9 and TRBJ1-2, with a tentative D call TRBD1 (5 bases). Between the trimmed V and J ends, which lost 5 bases and 1 base, there was a span of 17 bases. CDR3 length: 16 amino acids. Germline V lookup: CDR1 SEHNR, CDR2 FQNEAQ (reference sequence). The CDR3 here is CASSPLRGMDNYGYTF. The CDR3 DNA reads TGTGCCAGCAGCCCCCTGCGGGGGATGGATAACTATGGCTACACCTTC.

The V call is TRBV9, the J call TRBJ2-3; D uncertain. Germline values: CDR1 SGDLS, CDR2 YYNGEE. The V gene lost 0 bases and the J gene lost 4 bases, with 6 bases spanning the gap. This CDR3 comprises 13 residues. CDR3 in amino acids: CASSVGGADTQYF. CDR3 in DNA: TGTGCCAGCAGCGTAGGAGGAGCAGATACGCAGTATTTT.